This T cell receptor (beta chain) was documented in a study of cytomegalovirus exposure and HLA in healthy donors. Turning to the study itself: Ancestry clustering placed roughly four fifths of approximately 370 genotyped donors in the Caucasian-associated cluster. Study findings and constraints: According to an earlier analysis, most TCR beta V segments yielded productive rearrangements about 87% or about 30% of the time. Reportedly, fewer N-insertions than the approximately 680-donor mean appeared in an Asian-associated ancestry cluster in a later analysis. Most TCR sequences were seen very rarely across donors, but some public TCRs occurred in many.

This CDR3 has 16 amino acids. V dropped 6 bases and J dropped 1 base, with 18 bases sitting between them. Per the germline V gene, CDR1 is LNHDA and CDR2 is SQIVND (reference sequence). PCR primers comprised 60 Vbeta and 13 Jbeta primers. This table comes from immunoSEQ multiplex PCR, and its TCRdb copy is limited to in-frame clones, with some not included. The sample lists 150,000 or so clones; over 60% were seen once. Points on this clone: Its antigen is still unknown.

The sample taken for sequencing was PBMCs. The chain uses TRBV19 and TRBJ1-1; D may be TRBD1 (5 bases). The TCR was taken from a middle-aged man in good health and CMV-seropositive. CDR3: CASRLHPFQGNTEAFF. The CDR3 bases are TGTGCCAGTAGACTGCATCCATTCCAGGGGAACACTGAAGCTTTCTTT. The entire variable domain, with the rest obtained from reference TRBV19 and TRBJ1-1, is as follows: DGGITQSPKYLFRKEGQNVTLSCEQNLNHDAMYWYRQDPGQGLRLIYYSQIVNDFQKGDIAEGYSVSREKKESFPLTVTSAQKNPTAFYLCASRLHPFQGNTEAFFGQGTRLTVV.